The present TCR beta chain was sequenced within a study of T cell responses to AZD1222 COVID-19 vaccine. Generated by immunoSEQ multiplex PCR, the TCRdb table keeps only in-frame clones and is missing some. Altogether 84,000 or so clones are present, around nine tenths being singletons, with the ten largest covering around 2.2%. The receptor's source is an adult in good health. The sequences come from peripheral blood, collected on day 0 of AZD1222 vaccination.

This chain's CDR3 is CASSRTSGRLYNEQFF. As DNA, the CDR3 is TGCGCCAGCAGTCGTACTAGCGGGAGGCTCTACAATGAGCAGTTCTTC. The chain recombines TRBV10-1 with TRBJ2-1; 12 nucleotides line up with TRBD2. CDR1 is WNHNN, CDR2 SYGVQD, per germline (reference sequence). V was pared by 5 bases and J by 3 bases, with 5 bases of the junction left unmatched. The CDR3 covers 16 residues.